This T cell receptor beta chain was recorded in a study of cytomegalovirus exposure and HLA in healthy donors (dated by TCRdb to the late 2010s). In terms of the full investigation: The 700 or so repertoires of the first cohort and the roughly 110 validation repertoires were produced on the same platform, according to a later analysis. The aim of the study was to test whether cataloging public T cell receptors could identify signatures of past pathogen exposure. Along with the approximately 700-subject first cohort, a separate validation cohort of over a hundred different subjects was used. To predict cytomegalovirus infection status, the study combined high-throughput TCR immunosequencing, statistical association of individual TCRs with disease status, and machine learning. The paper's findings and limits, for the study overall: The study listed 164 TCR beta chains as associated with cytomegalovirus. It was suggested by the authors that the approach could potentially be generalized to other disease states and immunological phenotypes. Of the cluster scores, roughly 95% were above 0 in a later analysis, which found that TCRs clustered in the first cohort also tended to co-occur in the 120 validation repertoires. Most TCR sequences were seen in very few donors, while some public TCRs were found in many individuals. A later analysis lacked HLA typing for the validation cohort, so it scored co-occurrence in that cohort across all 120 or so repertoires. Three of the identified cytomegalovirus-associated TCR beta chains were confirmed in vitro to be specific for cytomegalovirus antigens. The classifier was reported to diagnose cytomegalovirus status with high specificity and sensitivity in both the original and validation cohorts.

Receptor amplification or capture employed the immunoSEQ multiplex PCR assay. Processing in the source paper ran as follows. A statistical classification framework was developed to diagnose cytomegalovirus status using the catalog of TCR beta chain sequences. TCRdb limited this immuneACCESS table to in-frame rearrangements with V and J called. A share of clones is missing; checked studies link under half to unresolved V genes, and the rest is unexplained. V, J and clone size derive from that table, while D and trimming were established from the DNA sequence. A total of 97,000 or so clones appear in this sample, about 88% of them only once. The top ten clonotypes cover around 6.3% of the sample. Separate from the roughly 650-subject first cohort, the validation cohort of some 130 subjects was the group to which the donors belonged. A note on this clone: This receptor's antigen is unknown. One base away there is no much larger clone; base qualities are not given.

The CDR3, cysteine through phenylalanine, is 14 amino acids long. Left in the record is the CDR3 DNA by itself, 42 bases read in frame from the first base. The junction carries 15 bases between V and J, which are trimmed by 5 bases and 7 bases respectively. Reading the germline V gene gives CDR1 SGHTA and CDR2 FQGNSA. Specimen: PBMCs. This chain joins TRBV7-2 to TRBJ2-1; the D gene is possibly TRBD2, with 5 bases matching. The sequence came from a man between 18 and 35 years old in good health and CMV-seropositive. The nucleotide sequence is TGTGCCAGCAGCCCCGCCCCACTAGTAAATGAGCAGTTCTTC. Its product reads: CASSPAPLVNEQFF.